Following are 8 T cell receptor beta chains from one sample sequenced in a study of T cells in Graves' hyperthyroidism and ophthalmopathy. Amplified TCR beta CDR3 regions derived from RNA transcripts. An initial round of RT-PCR targeting the TCR CDR3 relied on the HTBI primer set. In TCRdb, the multiplex PCR reads were re-called with MiXCR into one record per CDR3 protein. Among about 480,000 distinct CDR3 sequences, roughly an eighth were seen once, and the ten largest hold around 17%. The specimen sequenced was blood. The receptor source for this set is a young woman with Graves' hyperthyroidism.

This clonotype was seen ten or more times. The chain uses TRBV27 and TRBJ1-2; a possible D gene is TRBD1 (5 bases). This CDR3 has 13 amino acids. CDR1 is MNHEY and CDR2 is SMNVEV in the germline V gene (reference sequence). The V end was cut by 5 bases, the J end by 4 bases, with 11 bases between. CDR3 in amino acids: CASSGTPVYGYTF. The CDR3 DNA reads as TGTGCCAGCAGTGGGACCCCCGTCTATGGCTACACCTTC.

This clonotype was observed a handful of times. This sequence may be a read error, since a much larger clone differs from it by one base. The CDR3 loop is CASSVERGKQFF. The DNA of the CDR3 is TGTGCCAGCAGTGTGGAGCGGGGGAAGCAGTTCTTC. The rearrangement uses TRBV6-1 and TRBJ2-1, with 8 bases that match TRBD2. With V trimmed by 4 bases and J by 11 bases, 4 bases remained unmatched. The CDR3 contains 12 residues. Germline-derived CDR1 and CDR2 are MNHNS and SASEGT.

The chain couples TRBV19 to TRBJ2-1; TRBD2 matches 7 bases. Trimming cost V 5 bases and J 11 bases; bases outside gene matches: 18. Per germline, CDR1 LNHDA and CDR2 SQIVND (reference sequence). The length of the CDR3 is 16 residues. CDR3 amino acids: CASSFQKRDHLLQQFF. The CDR3, as DNA: TGTGCCAGTAGTTTCCAAAAGCGGGACCACCTTTTGCAGCAGTTCTTC.

This clonotype was detected a few times. The chain uses TRBV7-9 and TRBJ2-1; 7 bases fit TRBD2. The CDR3 covers 18 residues. CDR1 and CDR2 (germline): SEHNR, FQNEAQ (reference sequence). The junction had 11 bases not matched to a gene; V was cut back by 1 base and J by 2 bases. This chain's CDR3 is CASSLGKWEGRAYNEQFF. In DNA, the CDR3 is TGTGCCAGCAGCTTAGGAAAATGGGAGGGAAGGGCCTACAATGAGCAGTTCTTC. The variable domain in full, completed from reference TRBV7-9 and TRBJ2-1, reads DTGVSQNPRHKITKRGQNVTFRCDPISEHNRLYWYRQTLGQGPEFLTYFQNEAQLEKSRLLSDRFSAERPKGSFSTLEIQRTEQGDSAMYLCASSLGKWEGRAYNEQFFGPGTRLTVL.

V gene TRBV19 combines with J gene TRBJ2-2; 9 bases map to TRBD2. The V segment lost 7 bases and the J segment 3 bases; nucleotides outside the gene matches: 9. The CDR3 has 16 amino acids. CDR1 is LNHDA, CDR2 SQIVND, per germline (reference sequence). As DNA, the CDR3 is TGTGCCAGTATCCCTGGCGGGAGGGCCGACACCGGGGAGCTGTTTTTT. This translates into CASIPGGRADTGELFF.

The rearrangement uses TRBV12-3 or TRBV12-4 and TRBJ1-2; TRBD1 matches 8 bases. CDR3 size: 14 residues. After removal of 3 bases from V and 7 bases from J, the junction contained 7 bases not matched to a gene. DNA of the CDR3: TGTGCCAGCAGTTTGGCAGGGGGCGCGGGTGGCTACACCTTC. Its translation is CASSLAGGAGGYTF.

This clonotype was detected a few times. The chain employs TRBV29-1 and TRBJ1-3; D is perhaps TRBD1 (5 bases). Germline V gives CDR1 SQVTM, CDR2 ANQGSEA. This CDR3 is built from 14 residues. Trimming pared 0 bases from V and 2 bases from J, leaving 8 bases between. The DNA for the CDR3 is TGCAGCGTTGAAGAGGGGGGAGCTGGAAACACCATATATTTT. It codes for CSVEEGGAGNTIYF.

In regard to this clonotype: A much bigger clone sits one base away, suggesting this may be a read error. Because the CDR3 is missing its conserved closing phenylalanine or tryptophan, this is likely a read error. The chain employs TRBV20-1 and TRBJ2-1; 11 bases fit TRBD1. Trimming removed 5 bases from V and 1 base from J; junction bases left unmatched: 13. The germline V gene has CDR1 DFQATT and CDR2 SNEGSKA (reference sequence). CDR3 length equals 18 residues. This CDR3 reads CSADRDRGAIGSYNEQFI. In DNA form, the CDR3 reads TGCAGTGCTGACCGGGACAGGGGGGCAATTGGGTCCTACAATGAGCAGTTCATC.